By proportion, the clone carrying this T cell receptor (beta chain) is medium-sized. Using immunoSEQ multiplex PCR, the repertoire was profiled, and TCRdb retains in-frame clones only, with some absent. Among 10,000 to 15,000 clones listed, about 29% were seen once. The data belong to a study of graft-versus-host responses after intestinal transplantation. The wider study: As for transplant type, recipients had multivisceral, liver-intestinal, or isolated intestinal grafts. Anti-thymocyte globulin induction, then tacrolimus and steroids for about three years, went to all recipients.

The plating included about 200,000 irradiated, violet-dye-labeled stimulator cells together with about 200,000 CFSE-labeled responder cells. With 6 bases removed from V and 7 bases from J, the gap between germline ends came to 19 bases. Per germline, CDR1 WSHSY and CDR2 SAAADI. The CDR3 extends over 15 amino acids. Study conclusions and caveats: Detection of GvH clones occurred in recipient marrow, and some had their first appearance in ileum or blood.

The receptor's source is a human patient who received an intestinal transplant. The gene calls are TRBV10-2 and TRBJ2-1; D may be TRBD2 (7 bases). The material was alloreactive CD8+ T cells from a mixed lymphocyte reaction culture, obtained before intestinal transplant. Regarding subset: CFSE-low proliferating T cells sorted from roughly six-day pre-transplant mixed lymphocyte reaction (GvH or HvG direction). The CDR3 DNA sequence: TGCGCCAGCAGGAGGGGGGGGAGGCTAGAAAATGAGCAGTTCTTC. Translating it yields CASRRGGRLENEQFF.